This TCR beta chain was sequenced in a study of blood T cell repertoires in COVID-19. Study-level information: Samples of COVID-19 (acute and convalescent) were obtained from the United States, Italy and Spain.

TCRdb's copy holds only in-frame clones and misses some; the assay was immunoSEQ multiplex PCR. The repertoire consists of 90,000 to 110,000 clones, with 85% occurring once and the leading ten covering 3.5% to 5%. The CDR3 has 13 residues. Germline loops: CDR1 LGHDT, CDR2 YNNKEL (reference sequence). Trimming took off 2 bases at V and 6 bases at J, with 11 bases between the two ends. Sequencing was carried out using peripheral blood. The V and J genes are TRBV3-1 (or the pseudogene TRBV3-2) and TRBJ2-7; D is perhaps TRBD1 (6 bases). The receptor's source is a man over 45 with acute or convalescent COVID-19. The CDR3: CASSQIGGREQYF. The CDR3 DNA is TGTGCCAGCAGCCAAATAGGGGGACGCGAGCAGTACTTC.